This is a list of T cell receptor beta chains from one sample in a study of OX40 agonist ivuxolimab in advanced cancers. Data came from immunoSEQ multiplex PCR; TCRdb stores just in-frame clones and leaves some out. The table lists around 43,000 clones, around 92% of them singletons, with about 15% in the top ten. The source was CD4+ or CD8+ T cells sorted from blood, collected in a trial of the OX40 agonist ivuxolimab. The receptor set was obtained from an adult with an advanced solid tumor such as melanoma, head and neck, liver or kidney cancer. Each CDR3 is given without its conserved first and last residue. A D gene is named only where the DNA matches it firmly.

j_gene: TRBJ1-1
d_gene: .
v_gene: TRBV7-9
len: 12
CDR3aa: ASSIVGAPTEAF

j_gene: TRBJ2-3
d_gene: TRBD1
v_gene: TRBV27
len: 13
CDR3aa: ASSSGTGGLDTQY

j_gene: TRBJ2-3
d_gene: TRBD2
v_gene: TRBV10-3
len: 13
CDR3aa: AISGEREFTDTQY

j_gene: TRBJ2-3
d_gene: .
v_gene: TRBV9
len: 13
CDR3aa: ASTTGLRPTDTQY

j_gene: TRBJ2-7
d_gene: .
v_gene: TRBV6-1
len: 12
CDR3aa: ASTWDPGAYEQY

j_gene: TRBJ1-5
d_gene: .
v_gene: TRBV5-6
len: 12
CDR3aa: ASSLGQANQPQH

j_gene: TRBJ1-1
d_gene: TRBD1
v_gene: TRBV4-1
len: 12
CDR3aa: ASSPGQGGTEAF

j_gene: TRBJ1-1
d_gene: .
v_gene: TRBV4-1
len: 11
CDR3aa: ASSPALRAEAF

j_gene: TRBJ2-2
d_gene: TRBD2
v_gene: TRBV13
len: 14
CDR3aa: ASSSALAGGTGELF

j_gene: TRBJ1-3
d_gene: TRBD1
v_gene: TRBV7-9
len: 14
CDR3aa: ASSLDKTGDGNTIY

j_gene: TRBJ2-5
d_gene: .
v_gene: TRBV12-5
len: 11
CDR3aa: ASGGGPRGPRY

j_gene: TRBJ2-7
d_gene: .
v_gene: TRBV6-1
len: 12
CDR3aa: ASSTGEPPYEQY

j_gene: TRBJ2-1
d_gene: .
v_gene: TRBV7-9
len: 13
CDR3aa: ASSLAAGKYNEQF

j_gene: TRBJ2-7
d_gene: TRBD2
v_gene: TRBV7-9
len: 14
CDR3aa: ASSPQTSGSYYEQY

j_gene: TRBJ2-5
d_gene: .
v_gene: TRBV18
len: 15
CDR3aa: ASSPLPRASAQETQY

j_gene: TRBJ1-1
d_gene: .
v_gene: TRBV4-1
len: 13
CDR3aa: ASSQTPGGGTEAF

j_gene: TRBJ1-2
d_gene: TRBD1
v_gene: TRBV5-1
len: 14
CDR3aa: ASSLDLGDRVNGYT

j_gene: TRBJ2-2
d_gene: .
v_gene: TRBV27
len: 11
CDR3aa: ASSVSETGELF

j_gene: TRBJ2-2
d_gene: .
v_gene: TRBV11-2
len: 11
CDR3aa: ASSSGITGELF

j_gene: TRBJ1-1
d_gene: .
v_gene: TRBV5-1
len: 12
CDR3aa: ASSLNREVTEAF

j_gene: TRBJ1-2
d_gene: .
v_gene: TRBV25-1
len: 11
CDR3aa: ASSGSYIPGYT

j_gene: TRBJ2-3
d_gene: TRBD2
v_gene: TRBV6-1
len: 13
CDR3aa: ASSVGGRSTDTQY

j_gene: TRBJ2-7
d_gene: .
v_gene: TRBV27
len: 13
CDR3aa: ASSLSRDETYEQY

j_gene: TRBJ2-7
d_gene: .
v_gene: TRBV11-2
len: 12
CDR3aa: ASSLGLWGYEQY

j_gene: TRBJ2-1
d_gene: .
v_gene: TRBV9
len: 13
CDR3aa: ASSVAGTLYNEQF

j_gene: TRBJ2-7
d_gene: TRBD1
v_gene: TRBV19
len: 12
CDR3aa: ASSTGTGTYEQY

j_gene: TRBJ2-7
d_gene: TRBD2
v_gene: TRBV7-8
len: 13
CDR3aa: ATRGSSGRKDEQY

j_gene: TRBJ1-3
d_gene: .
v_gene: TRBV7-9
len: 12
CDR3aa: ASSSSALGNTIY

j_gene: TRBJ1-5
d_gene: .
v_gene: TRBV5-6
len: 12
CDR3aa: ASSLGSGVQPQH

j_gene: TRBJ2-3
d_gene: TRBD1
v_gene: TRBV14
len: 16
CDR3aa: ASSQGPPSRGPTDTQY

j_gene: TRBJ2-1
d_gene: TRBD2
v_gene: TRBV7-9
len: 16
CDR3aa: ASSLVLAGAIYRNEQF

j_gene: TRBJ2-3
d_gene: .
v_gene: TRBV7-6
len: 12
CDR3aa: ASSPLVVADTQY

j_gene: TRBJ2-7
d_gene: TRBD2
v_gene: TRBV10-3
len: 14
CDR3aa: ATTVPLAGLTYEQY